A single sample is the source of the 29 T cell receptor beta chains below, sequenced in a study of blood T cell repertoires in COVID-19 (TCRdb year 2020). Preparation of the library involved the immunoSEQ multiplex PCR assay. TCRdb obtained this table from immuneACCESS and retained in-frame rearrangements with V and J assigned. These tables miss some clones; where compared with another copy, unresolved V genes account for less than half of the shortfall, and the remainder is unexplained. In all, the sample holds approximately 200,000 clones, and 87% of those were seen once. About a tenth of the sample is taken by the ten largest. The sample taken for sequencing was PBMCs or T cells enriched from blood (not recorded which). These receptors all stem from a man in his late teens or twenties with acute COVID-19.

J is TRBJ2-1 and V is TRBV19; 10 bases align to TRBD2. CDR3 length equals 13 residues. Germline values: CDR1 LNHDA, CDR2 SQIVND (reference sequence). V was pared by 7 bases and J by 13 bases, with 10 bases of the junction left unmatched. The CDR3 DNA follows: TGTGCCAGTACAGCTAGCGGGAGTGATGGACAGTTCTTC. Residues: CASTASGSDGQFF.

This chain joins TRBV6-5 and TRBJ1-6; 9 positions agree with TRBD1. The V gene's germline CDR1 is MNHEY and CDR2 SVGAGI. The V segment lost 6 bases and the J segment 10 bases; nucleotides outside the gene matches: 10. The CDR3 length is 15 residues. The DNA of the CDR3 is TGTGCCAGCAGACCAGAGGGACAGGGAGAATCACCCCTCCACTTT. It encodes CASRPEGQGESPLHF.

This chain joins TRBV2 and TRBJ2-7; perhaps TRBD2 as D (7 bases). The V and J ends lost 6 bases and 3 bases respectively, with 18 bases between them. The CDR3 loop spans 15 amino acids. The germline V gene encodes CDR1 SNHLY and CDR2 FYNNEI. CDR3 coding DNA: TGTGCCAGCAGCCCCGAGTGGGGGGGCGACTACGAGCAGTACTTC. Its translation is CASSPEWGGDYEQYF.

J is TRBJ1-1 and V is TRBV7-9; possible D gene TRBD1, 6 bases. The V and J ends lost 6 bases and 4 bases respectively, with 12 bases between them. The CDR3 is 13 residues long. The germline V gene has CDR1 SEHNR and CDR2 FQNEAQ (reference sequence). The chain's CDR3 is CASSPTGSTEAFF. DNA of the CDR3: TGTGCCAGCAGTCCCACAGGGTCCACTGAAGCTTTCTTT. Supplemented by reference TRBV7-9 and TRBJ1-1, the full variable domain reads DTGVSQNPRHKITKRGQNVTFRCDPISEHNRLYWYRQTLGQGPEFLTYFQNEAQLEKSRLLSDRFSAERPKGSFSTLEIQRTEQGDSAMYLCASSPTGSTEAFFGQGTRLTVV.

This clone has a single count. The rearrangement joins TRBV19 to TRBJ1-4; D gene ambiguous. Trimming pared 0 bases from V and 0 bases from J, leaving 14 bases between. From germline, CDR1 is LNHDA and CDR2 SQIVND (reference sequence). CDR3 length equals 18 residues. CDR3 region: CASSIEGPPGATNEKLFF. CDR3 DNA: TGTGCCAGTAGTATAGAAGGACCCCCGGGAGCAACTAATGAAAAACTGTTTTTT.

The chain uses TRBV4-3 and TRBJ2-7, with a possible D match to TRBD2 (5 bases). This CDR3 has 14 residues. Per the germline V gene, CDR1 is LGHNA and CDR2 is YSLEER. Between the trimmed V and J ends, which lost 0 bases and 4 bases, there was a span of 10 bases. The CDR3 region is CASSQDLASYEQYF. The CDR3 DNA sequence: TGCGCCAGCAGCCAAGACCTAGCAAGTTACGAGCAGTACTTC.

The CDR3 here is CASGQGPYNEKLFF. The CDR3 DNA sequence: TGTGCCAGCGGACAGGGGCCCTATAATGAAAAACTGTTTTTT. The rearrangement uses TRBV6-5 and TRBJ1-4; 9 positions agree with TRBD1. This CDR3 contains 14 residues. From germline, CDR1 is MNHEY and CDR2 SVGAGI. V was pared by 8 bases and J by 4 bases, with 5 bases of the junction left unmatched.

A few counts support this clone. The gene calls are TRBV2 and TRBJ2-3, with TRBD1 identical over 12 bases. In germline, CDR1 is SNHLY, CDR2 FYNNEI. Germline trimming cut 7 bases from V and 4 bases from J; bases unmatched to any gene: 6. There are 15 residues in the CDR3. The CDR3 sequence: CASMGTGGVADTQYF. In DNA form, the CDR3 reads TGTGCCAGCATGGGGACAGGGGGCGTCGCAGATACGCAGTATTTT.

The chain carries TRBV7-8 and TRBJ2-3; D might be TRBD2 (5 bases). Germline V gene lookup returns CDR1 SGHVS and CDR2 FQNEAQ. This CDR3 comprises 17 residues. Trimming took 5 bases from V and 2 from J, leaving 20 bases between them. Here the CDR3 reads CASSPGVIAGTTDTQYF. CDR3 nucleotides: TGTGCCAGCAGCCCCGGGGTAATAGCCGGAACCACAGATACGCAGTATTTT.

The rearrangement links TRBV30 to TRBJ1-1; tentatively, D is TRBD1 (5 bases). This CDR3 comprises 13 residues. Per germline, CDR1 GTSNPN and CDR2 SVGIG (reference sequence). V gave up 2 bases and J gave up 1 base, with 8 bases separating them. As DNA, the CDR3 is TGTGCCTGGAGTTCCCAGGGGAACACTGAAGCTTTCTTT. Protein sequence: CAWSSQGNTEAFF.

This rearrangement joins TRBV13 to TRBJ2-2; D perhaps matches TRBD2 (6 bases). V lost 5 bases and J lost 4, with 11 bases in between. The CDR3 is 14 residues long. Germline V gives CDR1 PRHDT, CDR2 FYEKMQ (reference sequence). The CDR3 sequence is CASSPGTSTGELFF. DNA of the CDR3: TGTGCCAGCAGCCCAGGGACTTCCACCGGGGAGCTGTTTTTT.

The CDR3 DNA is TGTGCCAGCAGTTTACAGGGTGGGGGCACTGAAGCTTTCTTT. Translation gives CASSLQGGGTEAFF. The chain uses TRBV6-5 and TRBJ1-1; D may be TRBD1 (6 bases). The CDR3 is 14 residues long. Per the germline V gene, CDR1 is MNHEY and CDR2 is SVGAGI. The V end lost 4 bases, the J end lost 4 bases, and 13 bases lay between the germline ends.

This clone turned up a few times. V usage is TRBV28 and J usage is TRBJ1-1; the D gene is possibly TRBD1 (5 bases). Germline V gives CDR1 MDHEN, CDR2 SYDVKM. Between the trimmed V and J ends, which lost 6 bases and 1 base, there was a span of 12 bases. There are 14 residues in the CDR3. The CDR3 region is CASSRPTANTEAFF. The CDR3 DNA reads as TGTGCCAGCAGCCGACCGACAGCGAACACTGAAGCTTTCTTT.

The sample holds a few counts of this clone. The CDR3 nucleotides are TGTGCCAGCAGTTTATCGGGGAGGGAGCGCGAGCAGTACTTC. Translation gives CASSLSGREREQYF. The chain joins TRBV27 to TRBJ2-7; 7 nucleotides agree with TRBD2. V was clipped by 0 bases and J by 6 bases; unmatched bases: 5. Per the germline V gene, CDR1 is MNHEY and CDR2 is SMNVEV (reference sequence). This CDR3 contains 14 residues.

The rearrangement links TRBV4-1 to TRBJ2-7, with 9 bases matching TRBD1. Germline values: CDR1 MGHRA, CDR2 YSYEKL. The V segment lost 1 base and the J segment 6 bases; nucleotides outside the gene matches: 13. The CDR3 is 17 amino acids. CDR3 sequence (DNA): TGCGCCAGCAGCCAAGTCTTTCCGGGACAGGGAAAGGGCGAGCAGTACTTC. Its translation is CASSQVFPGQGKGEQYF.

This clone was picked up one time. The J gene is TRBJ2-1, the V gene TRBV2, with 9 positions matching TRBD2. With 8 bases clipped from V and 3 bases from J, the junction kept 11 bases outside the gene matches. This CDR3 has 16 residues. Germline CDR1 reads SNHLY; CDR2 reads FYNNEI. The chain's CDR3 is CASLGTGLALYNEQFF. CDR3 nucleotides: TGTGCCAGCCTAGGGACGGGACTAGCCCTCTACAATGAGCAGTTCTTC.

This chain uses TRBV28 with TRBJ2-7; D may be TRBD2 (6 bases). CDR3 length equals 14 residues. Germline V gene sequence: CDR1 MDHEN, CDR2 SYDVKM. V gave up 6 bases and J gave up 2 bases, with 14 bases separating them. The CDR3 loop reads CASSTSSETYEQYF. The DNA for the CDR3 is TGTGCCAGCAGCACCTCTAGCGAGACCTACGAGCAGTACTTC.

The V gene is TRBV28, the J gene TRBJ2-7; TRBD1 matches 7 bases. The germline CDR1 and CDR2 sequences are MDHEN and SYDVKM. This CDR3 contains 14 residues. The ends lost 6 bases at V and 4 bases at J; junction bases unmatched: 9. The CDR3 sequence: CASRETGKQYEQYF. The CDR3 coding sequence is TGTGCCAGCAGGGAGACAGGGAAACAATACGAGCAGTACTTC.

The CDR3 loop is CASRDRGRGNQPQHF. The CDR3 DNA is TGTGCCAGTAGAGACAGGGGAAGGGGCAATCAGCCCCAGCATTTT. This sequence joins TRBV19 and TRBJ1-5, with 8 bases lining up with TRBD1. The CDR3 loop spans 15 amino acids. After removal of 6 bases from V and 2 bases from J, the junction contained 6 bases not matched to a gene. From germline, CDR1 is LNHDA and CDR2 SQIVND (reference sequence). The full variable domain, rest sourced from reference TRBV19 and TRBJ1-5, is DGGITQSPKYLFRKEGQNVTLSCEQNLNHDAMYWYRQDPGQGLRLIYYSQIVNDFQKGDIAEGYSVSREKKESFPLTVTSAQKNPTAFYLCASRDRGRGNQPQHFGDGTRLSIL.

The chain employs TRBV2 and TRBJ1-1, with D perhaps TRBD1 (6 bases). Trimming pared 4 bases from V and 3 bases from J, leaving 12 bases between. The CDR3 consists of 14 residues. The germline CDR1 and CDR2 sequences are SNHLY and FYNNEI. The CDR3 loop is CASSGRGVDTEAFF. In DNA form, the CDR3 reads TGTGCCAGCAGTGGCAGGGGAGTTGACACTGAAGCTTTCTTT. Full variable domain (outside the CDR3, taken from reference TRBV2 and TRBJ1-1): EPEVTQTPSHQVTQMGQEVILRCVPISNHLYFYWYRQILGQKVEFLVSFYNNEISEKSEIFDDQFSVERPDGSNFTLKIRSTKLEDSAMYFCASSGRGVDTEAFFGQGTRLTVV.

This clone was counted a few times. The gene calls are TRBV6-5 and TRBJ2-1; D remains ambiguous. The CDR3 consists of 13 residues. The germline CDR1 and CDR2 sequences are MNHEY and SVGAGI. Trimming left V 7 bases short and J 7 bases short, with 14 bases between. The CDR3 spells CASKQDVPNEQFF. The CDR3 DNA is TGTGCCAGCAAGCAGGATGTGCCAAATGAGCAGTTCTTC.

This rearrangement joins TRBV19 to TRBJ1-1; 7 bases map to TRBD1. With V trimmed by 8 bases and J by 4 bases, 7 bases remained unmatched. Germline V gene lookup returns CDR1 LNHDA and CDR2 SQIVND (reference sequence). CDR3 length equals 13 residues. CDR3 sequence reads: CASDDRAGTEAFF. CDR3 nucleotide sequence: TGTGCCAGTGATGACAGGGCGGGCACTGAAGCTTTCTTT.

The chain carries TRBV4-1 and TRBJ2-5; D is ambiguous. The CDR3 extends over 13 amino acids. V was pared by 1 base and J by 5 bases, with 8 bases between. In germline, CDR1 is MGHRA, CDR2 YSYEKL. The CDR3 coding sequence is TGCGCCAGCAGCCAAGTTATCGTGGAGACCCAGTACTTC. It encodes CASSQVIVETQYF.

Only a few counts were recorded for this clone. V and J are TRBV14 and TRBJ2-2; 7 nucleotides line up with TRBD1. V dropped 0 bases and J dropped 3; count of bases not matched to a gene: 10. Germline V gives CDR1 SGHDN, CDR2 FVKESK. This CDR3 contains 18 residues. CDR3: CASSQETGFMLYTGELFF. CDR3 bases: TGTGCCAGCAGCCAAGAGACAGGGTTTATGTTATACACCGGGGAGCTGTTTTTT.

The CDR3 protein is CASSGTSAINEQFF. The DNA of the CDR3 is TGTGCCAGCAGTGGGACTAGCGCGATCAATGAGCAGTTCTTC. The chain has TRBV2 and TRBJ2-1, with 9 bases fitting TRBD2. The CDR3 is made up of 14 amino acids. Germline V gene lookup returns CDR1 SNHLY and CDR2 FYNNEI. V shed 4 bases and J 6 bases; nucleotides not matched to a gene: 4.

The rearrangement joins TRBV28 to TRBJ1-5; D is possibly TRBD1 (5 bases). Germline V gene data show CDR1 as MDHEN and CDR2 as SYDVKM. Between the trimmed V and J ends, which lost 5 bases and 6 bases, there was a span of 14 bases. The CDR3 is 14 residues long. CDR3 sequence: CASSPPEGRQPQHF. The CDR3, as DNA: TGTGCCAGCAGTCCGCCGGAGGGGCGTCAGCCCCAGCATTTT.

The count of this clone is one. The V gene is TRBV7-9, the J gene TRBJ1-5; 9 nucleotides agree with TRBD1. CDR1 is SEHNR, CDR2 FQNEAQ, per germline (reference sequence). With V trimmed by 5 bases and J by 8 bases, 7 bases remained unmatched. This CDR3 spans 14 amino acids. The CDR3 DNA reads TGTGCCAGCAGCCCCGGGACAGGGATTGAGCCCCAGCATTTT. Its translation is CASSPGTGIEPQHF. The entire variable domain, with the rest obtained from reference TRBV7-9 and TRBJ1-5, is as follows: DTGVSQNPRHKITKRGQNVTFRCDPISEHNRLYWYRQTLGQGPEFLTYFQNEAQLEKSRLLSDRFSAERPKGSFSTLEIQRTEQGDSAMYLCASSPGTGIEPQHFGDGTRLSIL.

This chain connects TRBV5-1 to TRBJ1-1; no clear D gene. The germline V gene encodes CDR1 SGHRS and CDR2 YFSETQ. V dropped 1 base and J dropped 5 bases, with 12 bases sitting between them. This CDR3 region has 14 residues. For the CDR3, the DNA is TGCGCCAGCAGCTTGACCCCCCGGGGAACTGAAGCTTTCTTT. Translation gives CASSLTPRGTEAFF. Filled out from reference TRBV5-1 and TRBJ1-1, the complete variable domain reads KAGVTQTPRYLIKTRGQQVTLSCSPISGHRSVSWYQQTPGQGLQFLFEYFSETQRNKGNFPGRFSGRQFSNSRSEMNVSTLELGDSALYLCASSLTPRGTEAFFGQGTRLTVV.

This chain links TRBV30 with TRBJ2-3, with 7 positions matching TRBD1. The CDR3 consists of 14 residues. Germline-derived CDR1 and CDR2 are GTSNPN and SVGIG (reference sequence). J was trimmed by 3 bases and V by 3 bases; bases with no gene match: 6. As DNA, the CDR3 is TGTGCCTGGAGCTCCGGGACAGATACAGATACGCAGTATTTT. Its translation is CAWSSGTDTDTQYF.